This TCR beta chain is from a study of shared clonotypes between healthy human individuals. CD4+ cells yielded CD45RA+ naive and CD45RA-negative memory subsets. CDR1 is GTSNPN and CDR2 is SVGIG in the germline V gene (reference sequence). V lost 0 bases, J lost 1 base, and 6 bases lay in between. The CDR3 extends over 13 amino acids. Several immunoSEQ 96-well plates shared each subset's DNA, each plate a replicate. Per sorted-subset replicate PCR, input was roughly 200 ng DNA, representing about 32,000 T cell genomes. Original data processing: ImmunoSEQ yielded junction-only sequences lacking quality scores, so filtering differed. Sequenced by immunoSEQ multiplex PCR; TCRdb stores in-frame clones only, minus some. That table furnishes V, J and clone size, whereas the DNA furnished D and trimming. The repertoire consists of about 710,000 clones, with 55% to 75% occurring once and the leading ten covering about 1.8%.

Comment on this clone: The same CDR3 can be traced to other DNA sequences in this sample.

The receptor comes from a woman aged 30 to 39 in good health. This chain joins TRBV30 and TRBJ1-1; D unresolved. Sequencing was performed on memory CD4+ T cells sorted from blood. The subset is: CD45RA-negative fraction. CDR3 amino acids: CAWSVQENTEAFF. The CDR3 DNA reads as TGTGCCTGGAGTGTGCAGGAGAACACTGAAGCTTTCTTT.